This TCR beta chain derives from a study of cytomegalovirus exposure and HLA in healthy donors. The PCR employed 60 Vbeta primers together with 13 Jbeta primers. Generated by immunoSEQ multiplex PCR, the TCRdb table keeps only in-frame clones and is missing some. The sample records more than 130,000 clones, approximately 80% being singletons. Points from the study as a whole: Analyses of presence/absence relied on an assumption of roughly uniform sequencing depth across donors.

This clone came up a few times. Its antigen is currently unknown. Germline V gene lookup returns CDR1 SGHDT and CDR2 YYEEEE. V was clipped by 0 bases and J by 1 base, with 8 bases between them. This CDR3 comprises 15 residues. V gene TRBV5-6 combines with J gene TRBJ1-5; no firm D call. This TCR derives from a man between 18 and 35 years old in good health and CMV-seronegative. The source material was PBMCs. The DNA for the CDR3 is TGTGCCAGCAGCTTGGCCAGGTTGAGCAATCAGCCCCAGCATTTT. Its translation is CASSLARLSNQPQHF. The entire variable domain, with the rest obtained from reference TRBV5-6 and TRBJ1-5, is as follows: DAGVTQSPTHLIKTRGQQVTLRCSPKSGHDTVSWYQQALGQGPQFIFQYYEEEERQRGNFPDRFSGHQFPNYSSELNVNALLLGDSALYLCASSLARLSNQPQHFGDGTRLSIL.